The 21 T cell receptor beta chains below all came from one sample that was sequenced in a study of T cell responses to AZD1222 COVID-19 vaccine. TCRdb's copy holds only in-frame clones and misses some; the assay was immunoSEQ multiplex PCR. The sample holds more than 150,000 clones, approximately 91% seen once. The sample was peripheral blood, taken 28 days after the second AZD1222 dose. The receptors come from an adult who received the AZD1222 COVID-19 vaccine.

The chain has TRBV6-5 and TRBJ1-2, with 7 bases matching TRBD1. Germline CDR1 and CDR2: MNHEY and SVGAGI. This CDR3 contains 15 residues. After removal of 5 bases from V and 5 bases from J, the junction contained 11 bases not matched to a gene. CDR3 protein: CASSPRDRFPYGYTF. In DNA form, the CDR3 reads TGTGCCAGCAGTCCCCGGGACAGATTCCCTTATGGCTACACCTTC.

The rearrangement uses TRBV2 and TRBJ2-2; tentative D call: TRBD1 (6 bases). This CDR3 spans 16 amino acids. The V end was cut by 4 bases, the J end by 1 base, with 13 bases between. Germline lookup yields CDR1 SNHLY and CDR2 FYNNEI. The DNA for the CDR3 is TGTGCCAGCAGTGGTATATCGGACAGGAACACCGGGGAGCTGTTTTTT. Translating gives CASSGISDRNTGELFF.

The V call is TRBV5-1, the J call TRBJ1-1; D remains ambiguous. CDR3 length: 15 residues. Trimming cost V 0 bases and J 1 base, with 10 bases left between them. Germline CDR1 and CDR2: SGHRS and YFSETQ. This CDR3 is CASSLAPSTNTEAFF. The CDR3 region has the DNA TGCGCCAGCAGCTTGGCCCCATCGACGAACACTGAAGCTTTCTTT.

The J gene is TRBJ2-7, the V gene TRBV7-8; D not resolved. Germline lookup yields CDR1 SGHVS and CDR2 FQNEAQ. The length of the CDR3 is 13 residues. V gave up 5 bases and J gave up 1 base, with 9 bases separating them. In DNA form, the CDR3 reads TGTGCCAGCAGCACCCGGGTGTCCTACGAGCAGTACTTC. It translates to CASSTRVSYEQYF.

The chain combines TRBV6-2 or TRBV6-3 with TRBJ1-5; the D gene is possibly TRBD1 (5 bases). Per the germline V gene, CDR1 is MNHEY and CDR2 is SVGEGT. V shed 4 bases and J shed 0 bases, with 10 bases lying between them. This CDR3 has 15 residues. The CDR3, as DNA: TGTGCCAGCAGTTCAGAGGGGACTAGCAATCAGCCCCAGCATTTT. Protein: CASSSEGTSNQPQHF.

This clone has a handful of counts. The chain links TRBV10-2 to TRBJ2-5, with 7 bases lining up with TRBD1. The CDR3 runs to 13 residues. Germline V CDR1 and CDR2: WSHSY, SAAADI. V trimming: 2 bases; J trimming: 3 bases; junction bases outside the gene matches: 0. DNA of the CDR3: TGCGCCAGCAGTGAGGGGACAGAAGAGACCCAGTACTTC. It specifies CASSEGTEETQYF.

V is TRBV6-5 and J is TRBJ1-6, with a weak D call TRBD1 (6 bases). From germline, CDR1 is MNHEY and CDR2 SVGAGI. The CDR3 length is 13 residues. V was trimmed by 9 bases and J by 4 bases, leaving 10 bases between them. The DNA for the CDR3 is TGTGCCAGTGACAGGACGTATAATTCACCCCTCCACTTT. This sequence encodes CASDRTYNSPLHF.

The CDR3 region has the DNA TGTGCCAGTAGAAACCGGGACCGTAGCAATCAGCCCCAGCATTTT. It is translated as CASRNRDRSNQPQHF. The chain joins TRBV19 to TRBJ1-5; weak D call: TRBD1 (5 bases). V was clipped by 6 bases and J by 0 bases, with 12 bases between them. This CDR3 spans 15 amino acids. CDR1 is LNHDA and CDR2 is SQIVND in the germline V gene (reference sequence).

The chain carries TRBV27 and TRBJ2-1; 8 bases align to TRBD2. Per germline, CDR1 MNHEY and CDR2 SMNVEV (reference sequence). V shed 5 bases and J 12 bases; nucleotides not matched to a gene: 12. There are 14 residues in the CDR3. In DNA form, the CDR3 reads TGTGCCAGCAGTCCAGCGGGAGTGGTTTTCCGGCAGTTCTTC. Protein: CASSPAGVVFRQFF.

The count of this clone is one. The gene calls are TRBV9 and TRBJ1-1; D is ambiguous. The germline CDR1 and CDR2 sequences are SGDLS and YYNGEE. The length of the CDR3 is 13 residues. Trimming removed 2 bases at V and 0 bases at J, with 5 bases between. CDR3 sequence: CASSVEMNTEAFF. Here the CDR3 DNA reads TGTGCCAGCAGCGTTGAGATGAACACTGAAGCTTTCTTT.

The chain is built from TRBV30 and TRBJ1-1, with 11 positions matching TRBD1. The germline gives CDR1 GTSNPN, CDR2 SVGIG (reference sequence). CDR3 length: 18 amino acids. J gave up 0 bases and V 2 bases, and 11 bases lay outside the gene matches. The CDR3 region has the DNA TGTGCCTGGAGTTTCGTCAGGACAGGGGGCGTCATGAACACTGAAGCTTTCTTT. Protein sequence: CAWSFVRTGGVMNTEAFF.

The CDR3 sequence: CASSFLGNEKLFF. CDR3 in DNA: TGTGCCAGCAGCTTTCTGGGGAATGAAAAACTGTTTTTT. The chain combines TRBV7-9 with TRBJ1-4, with D unresolved. Germline CDR1 is SEHNR and CDR2 is FQNEAQ (reference sequence). This CDR3 has 13 amino acids. V was clipped by 3 bases and J by 5 bases, with 7 bases between them.

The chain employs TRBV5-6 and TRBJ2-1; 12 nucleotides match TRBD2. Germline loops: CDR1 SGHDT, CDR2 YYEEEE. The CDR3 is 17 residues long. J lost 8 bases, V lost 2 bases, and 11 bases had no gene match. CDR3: CASSFRLAGGPGDEQFF. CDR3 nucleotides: TGTGCCAGCAGCTTTAGGCTAGCGGGAGGGCCGGGCGATGAGCAGTTCTTC.

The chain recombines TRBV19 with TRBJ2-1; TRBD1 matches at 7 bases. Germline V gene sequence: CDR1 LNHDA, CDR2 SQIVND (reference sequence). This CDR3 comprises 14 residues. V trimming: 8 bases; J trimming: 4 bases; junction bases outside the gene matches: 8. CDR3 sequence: CASQQGTQYNEQFF. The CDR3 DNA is TGTGCCAGTCAACAGGGGACGCAATACAATGAGCAGTTCTTC. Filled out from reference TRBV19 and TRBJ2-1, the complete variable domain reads DGGITQSPKYLFRKEGQNVTLSCEQNLNHDAMYWYRQDPGQGLRLIYYSQIVNDFQKGDIAEGYSVSREKKESFPLTVTSAQKNPTAFYLCASQQGTQYNEQFFGPGTRLTVL.

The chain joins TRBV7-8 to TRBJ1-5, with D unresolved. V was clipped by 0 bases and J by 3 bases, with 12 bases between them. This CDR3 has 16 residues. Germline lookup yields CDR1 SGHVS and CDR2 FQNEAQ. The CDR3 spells CASSLALSGLNQPQHF. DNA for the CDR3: TGTGCCAGCAGCTTAGCATTGTCGGGCCTCAATCAGCCCCAGCATTTT.

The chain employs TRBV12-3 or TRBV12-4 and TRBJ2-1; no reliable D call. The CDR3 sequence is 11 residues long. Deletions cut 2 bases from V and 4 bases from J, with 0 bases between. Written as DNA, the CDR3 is TGTGCCAGCAGTTTATACAATGAGCAGTTCTTC. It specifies CASSLYNEQFF.

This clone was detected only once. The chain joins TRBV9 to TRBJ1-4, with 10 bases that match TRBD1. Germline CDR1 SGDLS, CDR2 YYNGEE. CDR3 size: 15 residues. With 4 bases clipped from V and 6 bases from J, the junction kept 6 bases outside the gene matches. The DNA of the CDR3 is TGTGCCAGCAGCATGACAGGGGGCGGCGATGAAAAACTGTTTTTT. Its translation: CASSMTGGGDEKLFF.

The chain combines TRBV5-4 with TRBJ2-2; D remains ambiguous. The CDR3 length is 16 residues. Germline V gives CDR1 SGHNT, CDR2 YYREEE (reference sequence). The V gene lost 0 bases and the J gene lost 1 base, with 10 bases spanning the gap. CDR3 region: CASSLDGIMNTGELFF. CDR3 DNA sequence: TGTGCCAGCAGCTTGGATGGGATTATGAACACCGGGGAGCTGTTTTTT.

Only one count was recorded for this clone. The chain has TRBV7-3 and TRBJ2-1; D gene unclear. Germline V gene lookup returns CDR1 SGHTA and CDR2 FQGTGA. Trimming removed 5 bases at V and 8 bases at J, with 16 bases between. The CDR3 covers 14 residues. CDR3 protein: CASSPGHPPHEQFF. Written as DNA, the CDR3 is TGTGCCAGCAGCCCGGGCCATCCTCCCCATGAGCAGTTCTTC.

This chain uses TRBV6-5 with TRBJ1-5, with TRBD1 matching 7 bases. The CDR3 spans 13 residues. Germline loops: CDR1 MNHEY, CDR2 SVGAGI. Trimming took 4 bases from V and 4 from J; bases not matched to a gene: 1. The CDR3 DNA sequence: TGTGCCAGCAGTTGGGACAGTAATCAGCCCCAGCATTTT. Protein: CASSWDSNQPQHF.

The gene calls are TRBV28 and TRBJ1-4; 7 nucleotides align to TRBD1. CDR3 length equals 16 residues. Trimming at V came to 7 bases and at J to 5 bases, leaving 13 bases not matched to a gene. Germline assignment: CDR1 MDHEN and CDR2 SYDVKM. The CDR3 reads CASISHPGQRNEKLFF. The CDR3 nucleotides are TGTGCCAGCATTTCACACCCGGGACAGCGCAATGAAAAACTGTTTTTT. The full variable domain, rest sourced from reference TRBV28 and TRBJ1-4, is DVKVTQSSRYLVKRTGEKVFLECVQDMDHENMFWYRQDPGLGLRLIYFSYDVKMKEKGDIPEGYSVSREKKERFSLILESASTNQTSMYLCASISHPGQRNEKLFFGSGTQLSVL.